Listed below are T cell receptor beta chains from one sample, sequenced in a study of OX40 agonist ivuxolimab in advanced cancers. Repertoires were generated with immunoSEQ multiplex PCR, while TCRdb's copy carries only in-frame clones and drops some. The repertoire has tens of thousands of clones, 91% of them found once; the top ten carry 14%. This specimen was CD4+ or CD8+ T cells sorted from blood, taken in a trial of the OX40 agonist ivuxolimab. These receptors were obtained from an adult with an advanced solid tumor such as melanoma, head and neck, liver or kidney cancer. CDR3s include the opening cysteine and the closing phenylalanine or tryptophan. Each record gives: CDR3 length, J gene, V gene, clone size, D gene, CDR3 protein, CDR3 DNA. A D gene is named only where the DNA matches it firmly. Part of the rows lack a size; the others show once, few, many or a class for expanded clones.

length: 16
J: TRBJ1-6
V: TRBV5-6
size: NA
D: NA
CDR3: CASSLPGTQYNSPLHF
DNA: TGTGCCAGCAGCTTGCCTGGGACCCAATATAATTCACCCCTCCACTTT

length: 14
J: TRBJ2-1
V: TRBV6-5
size: NA
D: NA
CDR3: CASSYRVDYNEQFF
DNA: TGTGCCAGCAGTTACCGGGTCGATTACAATGAGCAGTTCTTC

length: 13
J: TRBJ2-6
V: TRBV27
size: NA
D: NA
CDR3: CASHRAGANVLTF
DNA: TGTGCCAGCCACAGGGCCGGGGCCAACGTCCTGACTTTC

length: 14
J: TRBJ2-3
V: TRBV4-2
size: NA
D: NA
CDR3: CASSQDRGRATQYF
DNA: TGTGCCAGCAGCCAGGATAGGGGGAGAGCTACGCAGTATTTT

length: 14
J: TRBJ2-3
V: TRBV15
size: NA
D: TRBD1
CDR3: CATSSQGGTDTQYF
DNA: TGTGCCACCAGCAGCCAGGGGGGCACAGATACGCAGTATTTT

length: 15
J: TRBJ1-3
V: TRBV6-6
size: NA
D: NA
CDR3: CASRRDRTPGNTIYF
DNA: TGTGCCAGCAGACGTGACAGGACGCCTGGAAACACCATATATTTT

length: 14
J: TRBJ2-7
V: TRBV7-2
size: NA
D: NA
CDR3: CASRTTAGYYEQYF
DNA: TGTGCCAGCAGGACAACAGCGGGCTACTACGAGCAGTACTTC

length: 19
J: TRBJ2-2
V: TRBV7-3
size: once
D: TRBD2
CDR3: CASSPYGLAGRNTRGVLFF
DNA: TGTGCCAGCAGCCCGTACGGACTAGCGGGACGAAATACCCGGGGAGTGCTGTTTTTT

length: 14
J: TRBJ2-3
V: TRBV28
size: NA
D: TRBD2
CDR3: CASSSGGFRDTQYF
DNA: TGTGCCAGCAGCTCCGGGGGGTTTCGCGATACGCAGTATTTT

length: 13
J: TRBJ2-7
V: TRBV28
size: NA
D: NA
CDR3: CASHLRFMHEQYF
DNA: TGTGCCAGCCACCTTAGGTTTATGCACGAGCAGTACTTC

length: 15
J: TRBJ2-7
V: TRBV5-4
size: NA
D: NA
CDR3: CASSYLAQSSYEQYF
DNA: TGTGCCAGCAGCTACCTAGCGCAGAGCTCCTACGAGCAGTACTTC

length: 16
J: TRBJ2-3
V: TRBV2
size: NA
D: TRBD2
CDR3: CASSEGYGGGTDTQYF
DNA: TGTGCCAGCAGTGAGGGGTACGGGGGGGGCACAGATACGCAGTATTTT

length: 16
J: TRBJ2-6
V: TRBV4-1
size: NA
D: TRBD1
CDR3: CASSRGQGEGANVLTF
DNA: TGCGCCAGCAGCCGAGGACAGGGCGAAGGGGCCAACGTCCTGACTTTC

length: 15
J: TRBJ2-1
V: TRBV29-1
size: once
D: NA
CDR3: CSADRRGRGYNEQFF
DNA: TGCAGCGCTGATAGGCGGGGGAGGGGGTACAATGAGCAGTTCTTC

length: 18
J: TRBJ2-2
V: TRBV7-3
size: NA
D: NA
CDR3: CASSLTPQVAVNTGELFF
DNA: TGTGCCAGCAGCTTAACGCCTCAAGTGGCCGTGAACACCGGGGAGCTGTTTTTT

length: 12
J: TRBJ1-2
V: TRBV29-1
size: NA
D: NA
CDR3: CSATTYNYGYTF
DNA: TGCAGCGCTACGACCTATAACTATGGCTACACCTTC

length: 14
J: TRBJ1-2
V: TRBV9
size: few
D: NA
CDR3: CASSSSDGVGGLGF
DNA: TGTGCCAGCAGCTCCAGCGACGGGGTAGGGGGGTTAGGCTTC

length: 15
J: TRBJ2-1
V: TRBV7-2
size: NA
D: NA
CDR3: CASSLMLGGGGEQFF
DNA: TGTGCCAGCAGCCTAATGCTGGGGGGAGGTGGTGAGCAGTTCTTC

length: 16
J: TRBJ2-5
V: TRBV9
size: NA
D: NA
CDR3: CASSPGLLAPQETQYF
DNA: TGTGCCAGCAGCCCGGGCCTTCTAGCGCCTCAAGAGACCCAGTACTTC

length: 11
J: TRBJ2-1
V: TRBV2
size: NA
D: NA
CDR3: CASGVVNEQFF
DNA: TGTGCCAGCGGGGTAGTCAATGAGCAGTTCTTC

length: 14
J: TRBJ2-7
V: TRBV19
size: NA
D: NA
CDR3: CASSRSYRAYEQYF
DNA: TGTGCCAGTAGTCGATCGTATAGGGCCTACGAGCAGTACTTC

length: 13
J: TRBJ1-2
V: TRBV7-8
size: NA
D: NA
CDR3: CASSISGLGGYTF
DNA: TGTGCCAGCAGTATAAGCGGCCTGGGGGGCTACACCTTC

length: 16
J: TRBJ2-1
V: TRBV23-1
size: NA
D: NA
CDR3: CASSQGRVQGPNEQFF
DNA: TGCGCCAGCAGTCAGGGCCGTGTACAGGGTCCCAATGAGCAGTTCTTC

length: 14
J: TRBJ2-7
V: TRBV7-3
size: NA
D: TRBD2
CDR3: CASSPLAGDQVQYF
DNA: TGTGCCAGCAGCCCCCTGGCGGGAGACCAAGTGCAGTACTTC

length: 16
J: TRBJ2-3
V: TRBV6-5
size: NA
D: TRBD2
CDR3: CASSYNGGRATDTQYF
DNA: TGTGCCAGCAGTTACAATGGCGGGAGAGCCACAGATACGCAGTATTTT

length: 13
J: TRBJ1-2
V: TRBV19
size: few
D: TRBD1
CDR3: CASSTQGVSGYTF
DNA: TGTGCCAGTAGTACTCAGGGGGTGAGTGGCTACACCTTC

length: 16
J: TRBJ2-7
V: TRBV7-9
size: NA
D: TRBD2
CDR3: CASSLERSSGRGEQYF
DNA: TGTGCCAGCAGCCTTGAAAGGTCTAGCGGGAGAGGTGAGCAGTACTTC

length: 12
J: TRBJ2-1
V: TRBV11-3
size: NA
D: NA
CDR3: CASSPSGFEQFF
DNA: TGTGCCAGCAGCCCCTCCGGGTTTGAGCAGTTCTTC

length: 11
J: TRBJ2-1
V: TRBV30
size: NA
D: NA
CDR3: CAWTGLSEQFF
DNA: TGTGCCTGGACGGGACTCAGCGAGCAGTTCTTC

length: 15
J: TRBJ2-7
V: TRBV5-4
size: NA
D: NA
CDR3: CASSSSSGRSYEQYF
DNA: TGTGCCAGCAGTTCCAGTAGCGGCAGATCCTACGAGCAGTACTTC

length: 15
J: TRBJ2-1
V: TRBV4-3
size: NA
D: TRBD2
CDR3: CASSQAVAGVNEQFF
DNA: TGCGCCAGCAGCCAAGCCGTAGCGGGAGTAAATGAGCAGTTCTTC

length: 15
J: TRBJ1-6
V: TRBV28
size: NA
D: NA
CDR3: CASSPGGALRSPLHF
DNA: TGTGCCAGCAGCCCTGGGGGGGCATTAAGATCACCCCTCCACTTT

length: 15
J: TRBJ2-3
V: TRBV16
size: NA
D: NA
CDR3: CASSQSVRPTDTQYF
DNA: TGTGCCAGCAGCCAATCGGTCAGGCCGACAGATACGCAGTATTTT

length: 16
J: TRBJ2-3
V: TRBV5-1
size: NA
D: NA
CDR3: CASSLASGTAGDTQYF
DNA: TGCGCCAGCAGCTTGGCCTCCGGGACCGCCGGCGATACGCAGTATTTT

length: 11
J: TRBJ2-5
V: TRBV28
size: NA
D: NA
CDR3: CASTLQETQYF
DNA: TGTGCCAGCACTCTTCAAGAGACCCAGTACTTC

length: 13
J: TRBJ2-7
V: TRBV27
size: NA
D: NA
CDR3: CASSRRDNYEQYF
DNA: TGTGCCAGCAGCCGCAGGGATAACTACGAGCAGTACTTC

length: 14
J: TRBJ1-5
V: TRBV10-3
size: NA
D: NA
CDR3: CAISESTANQPQHF
DNA: TGTGCCATCAGTGAGTCTACAGCCAATCAGCCCCAGCATTTT

length: 14
J: TRBJ2-7
V: TRBV4-3
size: NA
D: NA
CDR3: CASSPLAPVCEQYF
DNA: TGCGCCAGCAGCCCTCTGGCTCCCGTTTGCGAGCAGTACTTC

length: 16
J: TRBJ2-5
V: TRBV5-1
size: NA
D: NA
CDR3: CASSPAPQGGKETQYF
DNA: TGCGCCAGCAGCCCCGCTCCCCAGGGGGGAAAAGAGACCCAGTACTTC

length: 16
J: TRBJ2-3
V: TRBV7-3
size: NA
D: NA
CDR3: CASSSSPGRNTDTQYF
DNA: TGTGCCAGCAGCTCCTCACCGGGGAGGAACACAGATACGCAGTATTTT

length: 15
J: TRBJ2-2
V: TRBV13
size: NA
D: NA
CDR3: CASSLGPVWGGELFF
DNA: TGTGCCAGCAGCTTGGGACCTGTCTGGGGCGGGGAGCTGTTTTTT

length: 14
J: TRBJ1-2
V: TRBV7-9
size: NA
D: NA
CDR3: CASSSGETNYGYTF
DNA: TGTGCCAGCAGCTCGGGAGAAACTAACTATGGCTACACCTTC

length: 16
J: TRBJ1-4
V: TRBV7-2
size: NA
D: TRBD1
CDR3: CASTIGTGLNNEKLFF
DNA: TGTGCCAGCACCATTGGGACAGGGCTCAATAATGAAAAACTGTTTTTT

length: 13
J: TRBJ2-5
V: TRBV10-1
size: NA
D: NA
CDR3: CASSEGSMGTQYF
DNA: TGCGCCAGCAGTGAGGGATCGATGGGGACCCAGTACTTC

length: 15
J: TRBJ1-4
V: TRBV2
size: NA
D: NA
CDR3: CASSASGQSNEKLFF
DNA: TGTGCCAGCAGTGCGTCGGGGCAATCTAATGAAAAACTGTTTTTT

length: 15
J: TRBJ1-5
V: TRBV7-2
size: NA
D: NA
CDR3: CASSLAQQLNQPQHF
DNA: TGTGCCAGCAGCTTAGCGCAACAGTTAAATCAGCCCCAGCATTTT

length: 11
J: TRBJ2-1
V: TRBV5-5
size: once
D: NA
CDR3: CASSLVGEQFF
DNA: TGTGCCAGCAGCTTGGTGGGTGAGCAGTTCTTC

length: 13
J: TRBJ2-7
V: TRBV29-1
size: NA
D: TRBD1
CDR3: CSAEGQSSYEQYF
DNA: TGCAGCGCAGAGGGACAGAGCTCCTACGAGCAGTACTTC

length: 14
J: TRBJ2-7
V: TRBV7-2
size: NA
D: NA
CDR3: CASSRRDGPYEQYF
DNA: TGTGCCAGCAGCCGCCGGGACGGACCCTACGAGCAGTACTTC

length: 16
J: TRBJ2-7
V: TRBV4-3
size: NA
D: TRBD1
CDR3: CASSQAYRGTFYEQYF
DNA: TGCGCCAGCAGCCAAGCATACAGGGGGACCTTCTACGAGCAGTACTTC

length: 13
J: TRBJ2-7
V: TRBV4-3
size: NA
D: NA
CDR3: CASSLSRNYEQYF
DNA: TGCGCCAGCAGCCTATCCCGCAACTACGAGCAGTACTTC

length: 15
J: TRBJ2-3
V: TRBV7-9
size: NA
D: TRBD2
CDR3: CASSFSGRKTDTQYF
DNA: TGTGCCAGCAGCTTCAGCGGGAGAAAAACAGATACGCAGTATTTT

length: 14
J: TRBJ2-3
V: TRBV11-3
size: NA
D: NA
CDR3: CASSLDVGPDTQYF
DNA: TGTGCCAGCAGCTTAGACGTTGGTCCTGATACGCAGTATTTT

length: 15
J: TRBJ1-6
V: TRBV4-1
size: NA
D: TRBD1
CDR3: CASRNRDRELSPLHF
DNA: TGCGCCAGCAGGAACCGGGACAGGGAACTTTCACCCCTCCACTTT

length: 16
J: TRBJ1-4
V: TRBV7-9
size: NA
D: TRBD1
CDR3: CASSRTGQGLNEKLFF
DNA: TGTGCCAGCAGCCGCACCGGACAGGGCCTTAATGAAAAACTGTTTTTT

length: 12
J: TRBJ2-7
V: TRBV11-3
size: NA
D: NA
CDR3: CASSFGEYEQYF
DNA: TGTGCCAGCAGCTTCGGCGAGTACGAGCAGTACTTC

length: 15
J: TRBJ2-7
V: TRBV27
size: NA
D: TRBD1
CDR3: CASSSPQGASYEQYF
DNA: TGTGCCAGCAGTTCGCCACAGGGGGCCTCCTACGAGCAGTACTTC

length: 16
J: TRBJ2-5
V: TRBV7-6
size: NA
D: TRBD1
CDR3: CASSLVGQGPWETQYF
DNA: TGTGCCAGCAGCTTAGTAGGACAGGGGCCATGGGAGACCCAGTACTTC

length: 14
J: TRBJ2-4
V: TRBV18
size: NA
D: NA
CDR3: CASSPLVRDNIQYF
DNA: TGTGCCAGCTCACCGCTGGTCAGGGACAACATTCAGTACTTC